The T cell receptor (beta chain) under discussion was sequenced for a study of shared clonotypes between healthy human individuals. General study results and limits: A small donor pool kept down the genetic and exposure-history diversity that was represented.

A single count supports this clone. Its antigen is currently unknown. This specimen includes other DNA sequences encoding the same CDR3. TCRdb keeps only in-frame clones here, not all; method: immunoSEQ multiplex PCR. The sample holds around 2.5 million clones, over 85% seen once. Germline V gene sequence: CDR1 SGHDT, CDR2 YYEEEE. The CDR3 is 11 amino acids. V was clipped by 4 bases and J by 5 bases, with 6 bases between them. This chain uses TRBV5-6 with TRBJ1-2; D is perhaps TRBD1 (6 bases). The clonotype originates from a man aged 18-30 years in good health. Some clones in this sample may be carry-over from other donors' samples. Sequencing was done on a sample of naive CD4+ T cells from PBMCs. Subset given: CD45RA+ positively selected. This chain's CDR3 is CASSRGYGYTF. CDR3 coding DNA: TGTGCCAGCAGCAGGGGGTATGGCTACACCTTC.